The 2 T cell receptor beta chains below come from one sample, sequenced in a study of patients and donors after allogeneic stem cell transplantation. One entry per CDR3 protein results from TCRdb running MiXCR on the RT-PCR reads. This sample has 20,000 or so distinct CDR3 sequences, with 4.9% found just once. Sequencing input: blood, either unsorted or a sorted T cell fraction (not recorded which). These receptors all come from a human donor who was either an allogeneic HSCT recipient or a stem cell or donor lymphocyte infusion donor (not recorded which). It is not recorded whose cells these are; they may come from a transplant donor.

This clonotype was detected only a few times. The J gene is TRBJ1-2, the V gene TRBV29-1; tentatively, D is TRBD1 (6 bases). The CDR3 length is 14 residues. Germline V gene lookup returns CDR1 SQVTM and CDR2 ANQGSEA. V was shortened by 3 bases and J by 8 bases, with 19 bases between the two germline ends. Written as DNA, the CDR3 is TGCAGCGTTGACCCCATGCAGGGGTCGGGCGGCTACACCTTC. This gives the protein CSVDPMQGSGGYTF.

This clonotype showed up many times. The chain has TRBV7-9 and TRBJ2-5, with 12 bases identical to TRBD2. The CDR3 spans 15 residues. Germline V gives CDR1 SEHNR, CDR2 FQNEAQ (reference sequence). The V segment lost 5 bases and the J segment 3 bases; nucleotides outside the gene matches: 4. The CDR3: CASSLWTSGKETQYF. The DNA of the CDR3 is TGTGCCAGCAGCCTCTGGACTAGCGGGAAAGAGACCCAGTACTTC.